The TCR beta chain under discussion was sequenced for a study of blood T cell repertoires in COVID-19. Overall study context: There were acute and convalescent COVID-19 samples, and they came from the United States, Italy and Spain.

The CDR3 length is 13 residues. Trimming cost V 8 bases and J 6 bases, with 14 bases left between them. Germline V gene lookup returns CDR1 SNHLY and CDR2 FYNNEI. TCRdb's copy holds only in-frame clones and misses some; the assay was immunoSEQ multiplex PCR. Here the sample spans about 270,000 clones, nearly 90% being singletons. The source of this sequence is a woman between 55 and 75 years old who had recovered from COVID-19. The chain couples TRBV2 to TRBJ2-4; D is perhaps TRBD1 (6 bases). The sequenced material came from PBMCs or T cells enriched from blood (not recorded which). For the CDR3, the DNA is TGTGCCAGCTCGACAGGAGATCTAAACATTCAGTACTTC. It is translated as CASSTGDLNIQYF.